These 20 T cell receptor beta chains were sequenced from one sample in a study of blood T cell repertoires in COVID-19. Assay used: immunoSEQ multiplex PCR; TCRdb lists only in-frame clones, some missing. The sample shows fewer than 300,000 clones, 84% of them seen only once. Material for sequencing was peripheral blood. The receptors derive from a human donor in a cohort sampled during active COVID-19.

This sequence joins TRBV7-9 and TRBJ2-1; TRBD2 matches 13 bases. CDR3 length: 18 residues. V lost 1 base, J lost 4 bases, and 7 bases stayed unmatched. Germline V gives CDR1 SEHNR, CDR2 FQNEAQ (reference sequence). In DNA, the CDR3 is TGTGCCAGCAGCTTAGTTCGGACTAGCGGGGGAGGTTACAATGAGCAGTTCTTC. This gives the protein CASSLVRTSGGGYNEQFF.

This clone was seen once. The chain is built from TRBV6-5 and TRBJ2-7; maybe TRBD2 (6 bases). Per germline, CDR1 MNHEY and CDR2 SVGAGI. V was cut by 8 bases and J by 4 bases, with 12 bases left in between. The CDR3 length is 12 residues. The DNA of the CDR3 is TGTGCCAGCTCGGCTAGCGTATACGAGCAGTACTTC. It translates to CASSASVYEQYF.

The chain links TRBV6-6 to TRBJ2-1; D possibly corresponds to TRBD2 (6 bases). V was clipped by 2 bases and J by 10 bases, with 9 bases between them. Germline loops: CDR1 MNHNY, CDR2 SVGAGI (reference sequence). The CDR3 contains 12 residues. The DNA of the CDR3 is TGTGCCAGCAGTTACCGGGCGGGGGAGCAGTTCTTC. This codes for CASSYRAGEQFF.

This sequence joins TRBV18 and TRBJ2-1; a weak D match, TRBD1 (5 bases). Trimming pared 0 bases from V and 7 bases from J, leaving 16 bases between. CDR3 length: 16 residues. Germline V lookup: CDR1 KGHSH, CDR2 LQKENI. CDR3 DNA: TGTGCCAGCTCACCACCGACAGCCAGGCAAAAAAATGAGCAGTTCTTC. It is translated as CASSPPTARQKNEQFF.

The table lists this clone with a few counts. This chain links TRBV10-3 with TRBJ2-3; possible D gene TRBD1, 6 bases. V was pared by 3 bases and J by 0 bases, with 22 bases between. Germline CDR1 ENHRY, CDR2 SYGVKD. CDR3 length equals 19 residues. CDR3 in amino acids: CAISDIPGTGFESTDTQYF. CDR3 coding DNA: TGTGCCATCAGTGACATACCGGGAACAGGGTTTGAAAGCACAGATACGCAGTATTTT.

The rearrangement links TRBV19 to TRBJ2-7, with TRBD1 identical over 7 bases. The V and J ends lost 8 bases and 3 bases, in that order; junction bases with no gene match: 4. Germline assignment: CDR1 LNHDA and CDR2 SQIVND (reference sequence). The CDR3 runs 12 residues. CDR3 residues: CASGQVGYEQYF. The CDR3 bases are TGTGCCAGTGGACAGGTCGGCTACGAGCAGTACTTC.

V usage is TRBV7-2 and J usage is TRBJ1-5; unclear D gene. CDR1 is SGHTA and CDR2 is FQGNSA in the germline V gene. The CDR3 loop spans 15 amino acids. V was cut by 1 base and J by 9 bases, with 16 bases left in between. CDR3 loop: CASSLGVRAGAPQHF. CDR3 DNA sequence: TGTGCCAGCAGCTTAGGTGTCCGGGCGGGCGCGCCCCAGCATTTT.

The chain combines TRBV7-9 with TRBJ1-2; 7 positions agree with TRBD1. The CDR3 is 14 residues long. The V gene end was trimmed by 5 bases and the J gene end by 6 bases; junction bases not matched to a gene: 9. Germline V CDR1 and CDR2: SEHNR, FQNEAQ (reference sequence). The DNA of the CDR3 is TGTGCCAGCAGCCTAGAGACAGGGCTCGATGGCTACACCTTC. It yields the protein CASSLETGLDGYTF.

The chain uses TRBV10-2 and TRBJ1-6; maybe TRBD1 (6 bases). With 7 bases removed from V and 6 bases from J, the gap between germline ends came to 10 bases. The CDR3 spans 13 residues. Germline loops: CDR1 WSHSY, CDR2 SAAADI. CDR3 amino acids: CASKQGINSPLHF. Here the CDR3 DNA reads TGCGCCAGCAAACAGGGTATTAATTCACCCCTCCACTTT.

The chain carries TRBV4-2 and TRBJ2-1; 7 nucleotides match TRBD2. This CDR3 has 15 amino acids. Germline V gene sequence: CDR1 LGHNA, CDR2 YNFKEQ. The V gene end was trimmed by 1 base and the J gene end by 6 bases; junction bases not matched to a gene: 6. CDR3 sequence reads: CASSQVGGRGNEQFF. The CDR3 nucleotides are TGTGCCAGCAGCCAAGTAGGCGGGAGAGGCAATGAGCAGTTCTTC.

The CDR3 sequence: CSVVPPGGQDNEQFF. In DNA form, the CDR3 reads TGCAGCGTTGTCCCCCCGGGGGGACAGGATAATGAGCAGTTCTTC. The V and J genes are TRBV29-1 and TRBJ2-1; D possibly corresponds to TRBD1 (8 bases). There are 15 residues in the CDR3. Trimming cost V 4 bases and J 7 bases, with 20 bases left between them. The germline V gene encodes CDR1 SQVTM and CDR2 ANQGSEA.

The rearrangement joins TRBV2 to TRBJ2-7, with TRBD1 as a possible D gene (6 bases). Looked up from germline, CDR1 is SNHLY and CDR2 is FYNNEI. V shed 5 bases and J shed 4 bases, with 9 bases lying between them. The CDR3 loop spans 12 amino acids. The CDR3 DNA sequence: TGTGCCAGCAGTAGGGGGAGTTACGAGCAGTACTTC. This codes for CASSRGSYEQYF.

V usage is TRBV19 and J usage is TRBJ2-1; TRBD1 is a possible D gene (6 bases). Trimming pared 6 bases from V and 2 bases from J, leaving 11 bases between. The CDR3 has 14 residues. CDR1 LNHDA and CDR2 SQIVND come from the germline V gene (reference sequence). CDR3 DNA: TGTGCCAGTAGGACCTGGGACACCTACAATGAGCAGTTCTTC. It codes for CASRTWDTYNEQFF. Together with reference TRBV19 and TRBJ2-1, the CDR3 gives the full variable domain: DGGITQSPKYLFRKEGQNVTLSCEQNLNHDAMYWYRQDPGQGLRLIYYSQIVNDFQKGDIAEGYSVSREKKESFPLTVTSAQKNPTAFYLCASRTWDTYNEQFFGPGTRLTVL.

The chain couples TRBV7-2 to TRBJ2-1; D is perhaps TRBD1 (6 bases). Germline V gene sequence: CDR1 SGHTA, CDR2 FQGNSA. This CDR3 has 14 residues. The germline V and J ends were trimmed by 5 bases and 7 bases, with 15 bases remaining between them. CDR3 nucleotide sequence: TGTGCCAGCAGCCTAAACAGGGTAGAAAATGAGCAGTTCTTC. This sequence encodes CASSLNRVENEQFF.

The chain carries TRBV12-3 or TRBV12-4 and TRBJ1-1, with 11 bases that match TRBD1. CDR3 length: 13 residues. The junction had 1 base not matched to a gene; V was cut back by 6 bases and J by 4 bases. CDR3 protein: CASRGQGATEAFF. DNA of the CDR3: TGTGCCAGCAGAGGACAGGGGGCCACTGAAGCTTTCTTT.

The J gene is TRBJ2-5, the V gene TRBV3-1 (or the pseudogene TRBV3-2), with a weak D call TRBD1 (5 bases). Germline assignment: CDR1 LGHDT and CDR2 YNNKEL (reference sequence). The CDR3 runs to 13 residues. Trimming left V 2 bases short and J 5 bases short, with 9 bases between. This CDR3 reads CASSQQGTETQYF. The CDR3 DNA reads TGTGCCAGCAGCCAACAGGGAACTGAGACCCAGTACTTC.

J is TRBJ1-1 and V is TRBV6-5, with D tentatively TRBD1 (6 bases). This CDR3 spans 13 amino acids. Germline V CDR1 and CDR2: MNHEY, SVGAGI. V lost 7 bases to trimming and J lost 6 bases, with 15 bases between them. The CDR3: CASNPGVVAEAFF. The CDR3 DNA is TGTGCCAGCAATCCAGGGGTGGTGGCTGAAGCTTTCTTT.

The chain's CDR3 is CASSPGGLADTQYF. The CDR3 coding sequence is TGTGCCAGCAGCCCTGGCGGGTTGGCAGATACGCAGTATTTT. V is TRBV28 and J is TRBJ2-3; perhaps TRBD2 as D (5 bases). Trimming shortened V by 6 bases and J by 4 bases, and 14 bases separated the two germline ends. The CDR3 extends over 14 amino acids. Looked up from germline, CDR1 is MDHEN and CDR2 is SYDVKM.

This chain joins TRBV4-2 and TRBJ2-1; TRBD2 agrees at 9 bases. CDR1 is LGHNA and CDR2 is YNFKEQ in the germline V gene. The CDR3 spans 17 residues. Trimming removed 1 base from V and 2 bases from J; junction bases left unmatched: 6. CDR3 DNA sequence: TGTGCCAGCAGCCAAGGGCACGCGGGAGGGACCTACAATGAGCAGTTCTTC. This codes for CASSQGHAGGTYNEQFF.

The chain is built from TRBV2 and TRBJ2-5; the D is unclear. Per the germline V gene, CDR1 is SNHLY and CDR2 is FYNNEI. V was pared by 3 bases and J by 5 bases, with 13 bases between. CDR3 length: 14 residues. In nucleotides, the CDR3 is TGTGCCAGCAGTGATCGAGTATTTCGGGAGACCCAGTACTTC. This codes for CASSDRVFRETQYF.